This note documents a single T cell receptor beta chain sequence. The antigen is not known. TCRdb's table, derived via immunoSEQ multiplex PCR, lists solely in-frame clones and lacks some. The sample holds about 50,000 clones, 65% to 75% seen once. Antigen-specific CD4+ T cells were expanded with viral peptide pools in the ViraFEST assay before sequencing. Researchers isolated CD4+ T cells once less than twelve days of culture had elapsed. Participants were given two doses of BNT162b2 or mRNA-1273 vaccine. Fewer than 2.5 million PBMC were seeded per well and grown in the presence of roughly 9.3 IU/ml IL-2 and about 10 ug/ml peptides. Half-medium changes using IL-2 medium occurred on days 3 and 7. The data stem from a study of vaccination effects on CD4 cells after COVID-19. Study information: It was a median of 72 days after the second dose that post-vaccine samples were obtained.

The CDR3 is made up of 15 amino acids. The germline gives CDR1 SEHNR, CDR2 FQNEAQ (reference sequence). V lost 0 bases and J 7 bases, leaving 10 bases between the germline ends. This specimen consisted of CD4+ T cells from PBMCs cultured with HCoV-OC43 spike peptides, obtained after COVID-19 vaccination. Subset noted: HCoV-OC43 spike overlapping peptide pool stimulation. The chain uses TRBV7-9 and TRBJ1-6; no reliable D call. The source of this sequence is a human donor who received a COVID-19 vaccine. The CDR3 here is CASSLAYQINSPLHF. As DNA, the CDR3 is TGTGCCAGCAGCTTAGCTTACCAGATAAATTCACCCCTCCACTTT.